A single sample gave rise to the 3 T cell receptor beta chains below, sequenced in a study of T-cell memory formation after mild COVID-19 (dated by TCRdb to the early 2020s). The receptor library was made with 5' RACE. Sequencing used an Illumina NovaSeq 6000. Starting from the raw public reads, TCRdb applied fastp trimming at Q25, assembled clones with MiXCR and retained in-frame beta chains. Entries are consolidated by CDR3 protein sequence, retaining the most common genes and DNA. The sample profile shows fewer than 700,000 distinct CDR3 sequences; around 17% of them were found once. Of the sample, 9.5% to 15% is held by the ten largest clones. Sequenced sample: PBMCs or a T cell subset sorted from them (not recorded which). All receptors come from an adult woman who had mild COVID-19 (a few samples of this study predate the infection). The sample titles of this study are shuffled in the database, so cell type and time point are left out; the donor was told from shared clones.

This chain uses TRBV7-8 with TRBJ1-3; D is undetermined. The V gene's germline CDR1 is SGHVS and CDR2 FQNEAQ. V lost 5 bases and J 8 bases, leaving 16 bases between the germline ends. The CDR3 consists of 14 residues. CDR3 region: CASSQTLNGDTIYF. The CDR3 DNA follows: TGTGCCAGCAGCCAAACCCTAAATGGTGACACCATATATTTT.

A few counts support this clonotype. The CDR3, as DNA: TGCAGCGTAGTCTCAAAGCGGGAAAGAACAGATACGCAGTATTTT. It codes for CSVVSKRERTDTQYF. This chain joins TRBV29-1 and TRBJ2-3; TRBD2 matches 7 bases. This CDR3 is built from 15 residues. Germline values: CDR1 SQVTM, CDR2 ANQGSEA. V was pared by 6 bases and J by 3 bases, with 12 bases of the junction left unmatched.

This clonotype was seen a handful of times. The chain carries TRBV5-1 and TRBJ2-3; 7 bases map to TRBD2. CDR1 and CDR2 from the germline V gene are SGHRS and YFSETQ. V was clipped by 5 bases and J by 15 bases; unmatched bases: 12. This CDR3 comprises 12 residues. CDR3 residues: CASSHDRTSHYF. CDR3 coding DNA: TGCGCCAGCAGTCACGATCGGACTAGTCATTATTTT.